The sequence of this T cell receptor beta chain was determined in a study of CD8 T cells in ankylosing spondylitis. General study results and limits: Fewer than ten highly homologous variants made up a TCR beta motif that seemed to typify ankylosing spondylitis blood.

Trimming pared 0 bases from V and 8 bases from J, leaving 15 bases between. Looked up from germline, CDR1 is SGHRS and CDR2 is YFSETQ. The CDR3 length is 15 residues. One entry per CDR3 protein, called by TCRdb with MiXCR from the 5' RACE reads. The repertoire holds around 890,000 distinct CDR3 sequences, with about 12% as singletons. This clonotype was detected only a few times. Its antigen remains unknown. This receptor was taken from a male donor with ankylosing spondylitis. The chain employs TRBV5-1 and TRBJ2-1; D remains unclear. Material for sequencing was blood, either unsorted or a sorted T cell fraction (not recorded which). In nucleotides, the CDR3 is TGCGCCAGCAGCTTGGCGCTACCCATTGGAGATGAGCAGTTCTTC. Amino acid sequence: CASSLALPIGDEQFF.